These 17 T cell receptor beta chains were all obtained from the same sample, sequenced in a study of response to subunit inactivated influenza vaccine. A single record per CDR3 protein comes from TCRdb applying MiXCR to the RT-PCR reads. The table lists 650,000 or so distinct CDR3 sequences, 14% of them singletons, with approximately 7.6% in the top ten. The specimen was PBMCs from blood, collected around 15 days before vaccination. These receptors all stem from a man aged 50 to 59 who received an inactivated influenza vaccine.

This clonotype was counted a few times. The V call is TRBV6-2 or TRBV6-3, the J call TRBJ2-1, with TRBD1 matching over 8 bases. From germline, CDR1 is MNHEY and CDR2 SVGEGT. Losses at the gene ends were 4 bases for V and 9 bases for J; bases not matched to a gene: 14. The CDR3 runs 16 residues. The CDR3 here is CASSLIQGASLGEQFF. Written as DNA, the CDR3 is TGTGCCAGCAGTTTAATTCAGGGGGCGTCGCTCGGTGAGCAGTTCTTC.

This chain links TRBV4-2 with TRBJ1-3; D is possibly TRBD1 (6 bases). The CDR3 is made up of 15 amino acids. Germline V CDR1 and CDR2: LGHNA, YNFKEQ. V was trimmed by 2 bases and J by 8 bases, leaving 16 bases between them. Written as DNA, the CDR3 is TGTGCCAGCAGCCAACCCCCGGGGGGGGCTGACACCATATATTTT. This sequence encodes CASSQPPGGADTIYF.

This clonotype was detected ten times or more. The chain has TRBV2 and TRBJ2-7, with 7 bases identical to TRBD1. Germline CDR1 SNHLY, CDR2 FYNNEI. The V and J ends lost 9 bases and 5 bases, in that order; junction bases with no gene match: 7. This CDR3 is 12 amino acids long. CDR3 amino acids: CASRQGLHEQYF. CDR3 nucleotides: TGTGCCAGTAGACAGGGTTTACACGAGCAGTACTTC.

J is TRBJ1-6 and V is TRBV14; D may be TRBD1 (6 bases). The CDR3 consists of 16 residues. V dropped 3 bases and J dropped 9 bases, with 18 bases sitting between them. The germline V gene has CDR1 SGHDN and CDR2 FVKESK. CDR3 nucleotides: TGTGCCAGCAGCCACCCTGGTCAGGGGCTGAGTTCACCCCTCCACTTT. It specifies CASSHPGQGLSSPLHF.

This clonotype was observed at least ten times. Here the CDR3 DNA reads TGTGCCAGCAGTTTGCGAGGGGACAGCTTCCTCTACGAGCAGTACTTC. This gives the protein CASSLRGDSFLYEQYF. The V call is TRBV28, the J call TRBJ2-7; 7 bases are shared with TRBD1. The CDR3 is 16 residues long. V gave up 3 bases and J gave up 3 bases; unmatched junction bases: 11. Looked up from germline, CDR1 is MDHEN and CDR2 is SYDVKM.

The table lists this clonotype with a few counts. The chain is built from TRBV11-1 and TRBJ2-6, with 12 bases that match TRBD1. V lost 0 bases to trimming and J lost 0 bases; unmatched junction nucleotides: 6. This CDR3 is built from 20 residues. CDR1 is SGHAT and CDR2 is FQDESV in the germline V gene (reference sequence). The CDR3 loop reads CASSLAYGTGGYSGANVLTF. DNA for the CDR3: TGTGCCAGCAGCTTAGCGTATGGGACAGGGGGCTACTCTGGGGCCAACGTCCTGACTTTC.

On this clonotype: The germline gene is not matched at one end of the junction; a read error may be the cause. The chain joins TRBV5-1 to TRBJ2-1, with a tentative D call TRBD1 (5 bases). CDR1 SGHRS and CDR2 YFSETQ come from the germline V gene. The CDR3 runs to 14 residues. The CDR3 is CASSLADTYNKQFF. The CDR3 DNA sequence: TGCGCCAGCAGCTTGGCGGACACGTACAATAAGCAGTTCTTC.

A few counts support this clonotype. This sequence joins TRBV7-8 and TRBJ2-7; D is uncertain. CDR1 SGHVS and CDR2 FQNEAQ come from the germline V gene. V shed 2 bases and J shed 2 bases, with 10 bases lying between them. This CDR3 has 14 amino acids. The chain's CDR3 is CASSLNADTYEQYF. The CDR3 DNA is TGTGCCAGCAGCTTAAATGCAGACACCTACGAGCAGTACTTC.

This chain joins TRBV29-1 and TRBJ2-3; D possibly corresponds to TRBD2 (6 bases). V shed 6 bases and J shed 7 bases, with 23 bases lying between them. From germline, CDR1 is SQVTM and CDR2 ANQGSEA. The CDR3 is made up of 15 amino acids. CDR3 bases: TGCAGCGTGGATCTCTCTTCACGGGGGAGGAATACGCAGTATTTT. It encodes CSVDLSSRGRNTQYF.

This clonotype has only a few counts. The V gene is TRBV28, the J gene TRBJ1-2, with D hard to call. The CDR3 consists of 11 residues. Trimming stripped 8 bases from V and 4 bases from J, with 8 bases between. CDR1 MDHEN and CDR2 SYDVKM come from the germline V gene. CDR3 nucleotides: TGTGCCAGCGAGGCCACCTATGGCTACACCTTC. Residues: CASEATYGYTF.

The V call is TRBV24-1, the J call TRBJ2-3; 8 nucleotides match TRBD1. Germline V gene lookup returns CDR1 KGHDR and CDR2 SFDVKD. The V gene end was trimmed by 4 bases and the J gene end by 0 bases; junction bases not matched to a gene: 11. CDR3 length: 18 residues. CDR3 protein: CATSDCLWTGSSTDTQYF. The CDR3 DNA follows: TGTGCCACCAGTGACTGCCTTTGGACAGGGTCGAGCACAGATACGCAGTATTTT.

V and J are TRBV15 and TRBJ2-3, with D perhaps given as TRBD1 or TRBD2 (6 bases each). The V gene's germline CDR1 is LNHNV and CDR2 YYDKDF (reference sequence). This CDR3 region has 15 residues. With 5 bases removed from V and 3 bases from J, the gap between germline ends came to 15 bases. CDR3 nucleotides: TGTGCCACCAGCCCCACTAGGGGGAGGACAGATACGCAGTATTTT. Translation: CATSPTRGRTDTQYF.

The genes are TRBV10-2 and TRBJ2-5, with 10 bases matching TRBD1. Germline CDR1 WSHSY, CDR2 SAAADI. This CDR3 spans 15 amino acids. V lost 1 base to trimming and J lost 5 bases; unmatched junction nucleotides: 4. The CDR3 bases are TGCGCCAGCAGTGAGTTGGGACAGGGGACGGAGACCCAGTACTTC. Protein: CASSELGQGTETQYF.

This chain joins TRBV4-2 and TRBJ2-7, with TRBD1 identical over 7 bases. The CDR3 length is 15 residues. The V and J ends lost 0 bases and 6 bases, in that order; junction bases with no gene match: 8. Germline V gene data show CDR1 as LGHNA and CDR2 as YNFKEQ. CDR3 residues: CASSQEGQRRSEQYF. Here the CDR3 DNA reads TGTGCCAGCAGCCAAGAGGGACAGCGTCGTTCCGAGCAGTACTTC.

This clonotype was observed a few times. The CDR3 sequence is CASGSGGHGELFF. CDR3 bases: TGTGCCAGCGGGAGCGGGGGCCACGGGGAGCTGTTTTTT. The chain links TRBV7-2 to TRBJ2-2, with 8 bases fitting TRBD2. Germline V gene data show CDR1 as SGHTA and CDR2 as FQGNSA. This CDR3 contains 13 residues. Trimming removed 8 bases from V and 7 bases from J; junction bases left unmatched: 6.

This clonotype was seen more than once but under ten times. This chain uses TRBV20-1 with TRBJ1-5; possibly TRBD1 for D (6 bases). The CDR3 loop spans 14 amino acids. Trimming cost V 4 bases and J 7 bases, with 17 bases left between them. Per germline, CDR1 DFQATT and CDR2 SNEGSKA (reference sequence). For the CDR3, the DNA is TGCAGTGCTACCCCGGTGAGGGGGGAACAGCCCCAGCATTTT. Amino acid sequence: CSATPVRGEQPQHF.

CDR3 loop: CASSIDSGNEQFF. DNA of the CDR3: TGTGCCAGTAGTATAGACTCGGGGAATGAGCAGTTCTTC. The rearrangement uses TRBV19 and TRBJ2-1, with TRBD2 as a possible D gene (5 bases). The CDR3 is 13 residues long. V was shortened by 0 bases and J by 7 bases, with 7 bases between the two germline ends. The germline V gene has CDR1 LNHDA and CDR2 SQIVND (reference sequence).